Each of the 13 T cell receptor beta chains below was sequenced from the same sample in a study of blood T cell repertoires in COVID-19. The table came from immunoSEQ multiplex PCR; TCRdb's copy has only in-frame clones and leaves some out. The sample has 190,000 or so clones, under 90% seen once. The sequenced material came from peripheral blood. Every receptor here comes from a man aged 40-50 years with acute or convalescent COVID-19.

This chain links TRBV28 with TRBJ2-4; maybe TRBD2 (6 bases). In germline, CDR1 is MDHEN, CDR2 SYDVKM. The CDR3 consists of 17 residues. V was pared by 5 bases and J by 1 base, with 18 bases between. CDR3 in amino acids: CASSPTLGTAAKNIQYF. Written as DNA, the CDR3 is TGTGCCAGCAGTCCCACCCTTGGGACTGCGGCCAAAAACATTCAGTACTTC.

This chain links TRBV18 with TRBJ1-1, with D possibly being TRBD1 (6 bases). The CDR3 has 17 residues. The germline gives CDR1 KGHSH, CDR2 LQKENI. The germline V and J ends were trimmed by 1 base and 4 bases, with 19 bases remaining between them. Written as DNA, the CDR3 is TGTGCCAGCTCACCACGAACCCGGGGGGCAGGGAGCACTGAAGCTTTCTTT. It codes for CASSPRTRGAGSTEAFF.

This clone turned up a few times. The chain is built from TRBV10-3 and TRBJ2-7; D not resolved. CDR1 is ENHRY and CDR2 is SYGVKD in the germline V gene. The CDR3 runs to 12 residues. V was trimmed by 3 bases and J by 4 bases, leaving 7 bases between them. CDR3 sequence reads: CAISDGGYEQYF. Here the CDR3 DNA reads TGTGCCATCAGTGACGGCGGATACGAGCAGTACTTC.

V usage is TRBV28 and J usage is TRBJ2-2; 9 nucleotides align to TRBD2. Looked up from germline, CDR1 is MDHEN and CDR2 is SYDVKM. The J segment lost 8 bases and the V segment lost 3 bases, leaving 7 bases of the junction unmatched. This CDR3 has 15 amino acids. The CDR3 region has the DNA TGTGCCAGCAGTTTGGGTAGCGGGGGCCGGGGGGAGCTGTTTTTT. It is translated as CASSLGSGGRGELFF.

This CDR3 reads CASSALARGGYNEQFF. CDR3 nucleotide sequence: TGTGCCAGCAGCGCCCTAGCGCGGGGGGGTTACAATGAGCAGTTCTTC. The V and J genes are TRBV9 and TRBJ2-1, with TRBD2 matching over 9 bases. V lost 3 bases to trimming and J lost 4 bases; unmatched junction nucleotides: 8. CDR1 is SGDLS, CDR2 YYNGEE, per germline. There are 16 residues in the CDR3.

This sequence joins TRBV29-1 and TRBJ1-2, with 10 bases fitting TRBD1. The CDR3 covers 13 residues. V shed 5 bases, J shed 8 bases, and the junction held 8 bases outside the gene matches. CDR1 SQVTM and CDR2 ANQGSEA come from the germline V gene. CDR3 residues: CSVTTGGPQGYTF. The DNA for the CDR3 is TGCAGCGTTACGACAGGGGGCCCGCAAGGCTACACCTTC.

The CDR3 protein is CASSNPTLAGGSYNEQFF. CDR3 sequence (DNA): TGTGCCAGCAGTAACCCCACCCTAGCCGGCGGGTCCTACAATGAGCAGTTCTTC. The J gene is TRBJ2-1, the V gene TRBV2; TRBD2 might be the D (5 bases). Between the trimmed V and J ends, which lost 5 bases and 1 base, there was a span of 21 bases. The CDR3 sequence is 18 residues long. Germline V gives CDR1 SNHLY, CDR2 FYNNEI. Using reference TRBV2 and TRBJ2-1 for the parts outside the CDR3, the full variable domain is EPEVTQTPSHQVTQMGQEVILRCVPISNHLYFYWYRQILGQKVEFLVSFYNNEISEKSEIFDDQFSVERPDGSNFTLKIRSTKLEDSAMYFCASSNPTLAGGSYNEQFFGPGTRLTVL.

The J gene is TRBJ1-2, the V gene TRBV12-3 or TRBV12-4; D unclear. V lost 3 bases and J lost 2, with 4 bases in between. The CDR3 runs to 12 residues. The CDR3 nucleotides are TGTGCCAGCAGTTTGAGAAACTATGGCTACACCTTC. It encodes CASSLRNYGYTF.

The chain is built from TRBV6-6 and TRBJ1-5, with 10 bases aligning to TRBD1. This CDR3 has 15 amino acids. J was trimmed by 1 base and V by 5 bases; bases with no gene match: 2. Germline CDR1 MNHNY, CDR2 SVGAGI (reference sequence). The chain's CDR3 is CASSGGQGSNQPQHF. In DNA form, the CDR3 reads TGTGCCAGCAGTGGGGGACAGGGGAGCAATCAGCCCCAGCATTTT.

The gene calls are TRBV5-1 and TRBJ1-1, with 7 bases fitting TRBD1. Trimming took 3 bases from V and 5 from J; bases not matched to a gene: 10. Germline CDR1 and CDR2: SGHRS and YFSETQ. The CDR3 is 15 amino acids. The CDR3 spells CASSSPTGLGTEAFF. CDR3 coding DNA: TGCGCCAGCAGCTCACCGACAGGGTTGGGAACTGAAGCTTTCTTT.

This rearrangement joins TRBV5-1 to TRBJ1-1; 9 nucleotides line up with TRBD1. CDR3 length equals 16 residues. The germline V gene has CDR1 SGHRS and CDR2 YFSETQ. With 4 bases clipped from V and 6 bases from J, the junction kept 13 bases outside the gene matches. The DNA for the CDR3 is TGCGCCAGCAGCCTTCAAGGGACAGGGATATCGGCTGAAGCTTTCTTT. Translated, it gives CASSLQGTGISAEAFF.

The chain couples TRBV7-2 to TRBJ2-1; 7 nucleotides line up with TRBD2. The CDR3 consists of 15 residues. Germline CDR1 and CDR2: SGHTA and FQGNSA. J gave up 3 bases and V 2 bases, and 4 bases lay outside the gene matches. CDR3 protein: CASSLLGGGYNEQFF. CDR3 sequence (DNA): TGTGCCAGCAGCTTATTAGGCGGGGGCTACAATGAGCAGTTCTTC.

This sequence joins TRBV11-2 and TRBJ1-2; no clear D gene. Trimming cost V 2 bases and J 5 bases, with 18 bases left between them. There are 16 residues in the CDR3. Germline V gene sequence: CDR1 SGHAT, CDR2 FQNNGV. CDR3 coding DNA: TGTGCCAGCAGCTTACGGCCCTCGGGGATTAATTATGGCTACACCTTC. This gives the protein CASSLRPSGINYGYTF.